This is a list of T cell receptor beta chains from one sample in a study of shared clonotypes between healthy human individuals. Profiling relied on immunoSEQ multiplex PCR, and the TCRdb table lists in-frame clones only, not all of them. The data contain under 2,500,000 clones, approximately 94% of them singletons. Sequencing was performed on naive CD4+ T cells sorted from blood. The receptors were sampled from a young man in good health. Both conserved end residues are part of each CDR3. Each record gives: D gene, J gene, V gene, clone size, CDR3 protein, CDR3 DNA. The D gene is left open where the match is weak. Rows may omit the clone size; those that give it use once, few, many or a size class.

- TRBJ2-7 TRBV6-1 few CASSEDYEQYF TGTGCCAGCAGTGAAGACTACGAGCAGTACTTC
TRBD2 TRBJ2-7 TRBV2 - CASSDGREFPYEQYF TGTGCCAGCAGTGATGGGCGGGAGTTCCCCTACGAGCAGTACTTC
- TRBJ2-3 TRBV6-5 - CASTGGHVGDTQYF TGTGCCAGCACTGGGGGCCACGTCGGAGATACGCAGTATTTT
- TRBJ1-2 TRBV28 once CASSSLLSWSYGYTF TGTGCCAGCAGCTCCCTCCTGTCTTGGAGCTATGGCTACACCTTC
- TRBJ2-2 TRBV4-3 - CASSQSQGIATGELFF TGCGCCAGCAGCCAATCACAGGGTATCGCGACCGGGGAGCTGTTTTTT
TRBD2 TRBJ2-7 TRBV10-2 - CASRGGASGSYEQYF TGCGCCAGCAGGGGGGGGGCTAGCGGGAGTTACGAGCAGTACTTC
- TRBJ2-3 TRBV4-3 - CASSQEARTDTQYF TGCGCCAGCAGCCAAGAAGCCCGCACAGATACGCAGTATTTT
- TRBJ2-7 TRBV5-1 - CASSITGQREQYF TGCGCCAGCAGTATTACAGGGCAGCGCGAGCAGTACTTC
- TRBJ1-2 TRBV4-1 - CASSQDEQGNYGYTF TGCGCCAGCAGCCAAGATGAACAGGGTAACTATGGCTACACCTTC
- TRBJ2-2 TRBV5-4 - CASSIRDSNTGELFF TGTGCCAGCAGCATCCGGGACTCCAACACCGGGGAGCTGTTTTTT
- TRBJ2-5 TRBV20-1 - CSVGSGETQYF TGCAGTGTAGGAAGCGGGGAGACCCAGTACTTC
- TRBJ1-5 TRBV10-3 - CAISESLRDQPQHF TGTGCCATCAGTGAGTCGCTAAGGGATCAGCCCCAGCATTTT
- TRBJ2-7 TRBV15 - CATRVFSGYEQYF TGTGCCACCAGGGTCTTCTCGGGCTACGAGCAGTACTTC
TRBD2 TRBJ2-7 TRBV7-2 - CASSSSGVSYEQYF TGTGCCAGCAGCTCTAGCGGGGTCAGCTACGAGCAGTACTTC
TRBD1 TRBJ2-7 TRBV11-2 - CASSLPDRGSGFAHYEQYF TGTGCCAGCAGCCTACCAGACAGGGGCTCAGGGTTTGCTCACTACGAGCAGTACTTC
TRBD1 TRBJ1-2 TRBV10-3 - CAISESAGGYGYTF TGTGCCATCAGTGAGTCGGCAGGGGGCTATGGCTACACCTTC
- TRBJ1-1 TRBV18 - CASSPSTASSADTEAFF TGTGCCAGCTCACCATCGACAGCTTCCTCGGCGGACACTGAAGCTTTCTTT
- TRBJ1-6 TRBV6-5 - CASSRSDSGNSPLHF TGTGCCAGCAGTAGATCGGATTCTGGAAATTCACCCCTCCACTTT
- TRBJ2-3 TRBV7-9 - CASTSLGALLTDTQYF TGTGCCAGCACCTCCCTCGGGGCCCTCCTCACAGATACGCAGTATTTT
- TRBJ1-1 TRBV7-6 - CASSLGWGADTEAFF TGTGCCAGCAGCTTAGGATGGGGGGCGGACACTGAAGCTTTCTTT
- TRBJ1-4 TRBV18 - CASSPIRGSTTNEKLFF TGTGCCAGCTCACCCATTAGGGGGTCTACAACTAATGAAAAACTGTTTTTT
TRBD1 TRBJ1-6 TRBV6-1 - CATPGQANNSPLHF TGTGCCACCCCGGGACAGGCTAATAATTCACCCCTCCACTTT
- TRBJ2-4 TRBV10-1 - CASSEEGRWNIQYF TGCGCCAGCAGTGAGGAGGGCCGGTGGAACATTCAGTACTTC
- TRBJ2-7 TRBV10-1 - CASSGPGQFHF TGCGCCAGCAGCGGACCGGGACAATTCCACTTC
- TRBJ2-5 TRBV18 - CASSLASVQETQYF TGTGCCAGCTCACTCGCTAGCGTCCAAGAGACCCAGTACTTC
TRBD1 TRBJ2-7 TRBV10-3 - CAIDRDRAGEQYF TGTGCCATTGACCGGGACAGGGCTGGAGAGCAGTACTTC
- TRBJ1-2 TRBV30 - CAWRKGRGNYGYTF TGTGCCTGGAGAAAAGGGCGAGGGAACTATGGCTACACCTTC
- TRBJ1-5 TRBV30 once CAWSSGPNQPQHF TGTGCCTGGAGTTCCGGTCCGAATCAGCCCCAGCATTTT
- TRBJ1-4 TRBV9 - CASSVSDTSNEKLFF TGTGCCAGCAGCGTATCGGACACATCAAATGAAAAACTGTTTTTT
- TRBJ2-6 TRBV30 - CAWSRGVSGSGANVLTF TGTGCCTGGAGCAGGGGGGTGTCAGGCTCTGGGGCCAACGTCCTGACTTTC
- TRBJ2-1 TRBV5-1 - CASSLEADAAKGEQFF TGCGCCAGCAGCTTGGAGGCAGACGCAGCCAAGGGGGAGCAGTTCTTC
- TRBJ1-6 TRBV28 - CASSPRGSYNSPLHF TGTGCCAGCAGTCCCCGAGGCTCCTATAATTCACCCCTCCACTTT